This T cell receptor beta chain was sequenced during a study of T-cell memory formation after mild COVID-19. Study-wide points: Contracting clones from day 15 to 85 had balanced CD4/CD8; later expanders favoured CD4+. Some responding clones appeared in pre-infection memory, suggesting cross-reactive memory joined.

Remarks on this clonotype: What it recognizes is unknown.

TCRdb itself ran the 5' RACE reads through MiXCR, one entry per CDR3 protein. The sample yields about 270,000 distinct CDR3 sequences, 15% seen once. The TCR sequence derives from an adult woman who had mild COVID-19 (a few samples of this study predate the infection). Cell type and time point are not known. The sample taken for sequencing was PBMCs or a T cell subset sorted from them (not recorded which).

CDR3 DNA sequence: TGCAGTGCACCCGTCGAGGAGTACACAGATACGCAGTATTTT. Translation: CSAPVEEYTDTQYF. The chain uses TRBV20-1 and TRBJ2-3, with no clear D. The CDR3 has 14 residues. Germline V gene data show CDR1 as DFQATT and CDR2 as SNEGSKA (reference sequence). Trimming took off 6 bases at V and 2 bases at J, with 15 bases between the two ends.